This TCR beta chain is drawn from a study of a mutant IDH1 vaccine in newly diagnosed glioma. Study as a whole: V12 came at week 35, V13 at week 47.

Germline trimming cut 6 bases from V and 6 bases from J; bases unmatched to any gene: 13. There are 17 residues in the CDR3. In germline, CDR1 is MNHEY, CDR2 SMNVEV (reference sequence). As regards this clone: What it recognizes is unknown.

TCRdb's copy holds only in-frame clones and misses some; the assay was immunoSEQ multiplex PCR. The sample contains around 60,000 clones, around four fifths of which appear only once. Noted time point: week 35, safety follow-up. Doses consisted of 300 ug of mutant IDH1 20-mer peptide each, paired with topical imiquimod. This chain links TRBV27 with TRBJ2-6; 8 bases are a match to TRBD1. The receptor was derived from a man aged 25-45 years with glioma. The source was PBMCs, collected from a glioma patient whose treatment included an IDH1 peptide vaccine. The chain's CDR3 is CASSTQGAGVEANVLTF. The CDR3 DNA reads TGTGCCAGCAGCACTCAGGGGGCAGGGGTAGAGGCCAACGTCCTGACTTTC.